What follows is one T cell receptor (beta chain) and its context. Its antigen is currently unknown. This entry comes from a study of shared clonotypes between healthy human individuals. Study conclusions and caveats: Sequencing depth was a factor that was expected to affect clonotype sharing among donors. Non-shared clonotypes showed lower generation probabilities than clonotypes common to all four donors.

Clones were read by immunoSEQ multiplex PCR, and TCRdb kept only the in-frame ones, dropping some. The table includes around 700,000 clones, around 73% detected once. This receptor was obtained from a woman in her twenties or thirties in good health. Sequenced sample: memory CD4+ T cells sorted from blood. Regarding subset: CD45RA-negative fraction.

The CDR3 sequence: CASSLYAGKNYGYTF. The CDR3 nucleotides are TGCGCCAGCAGCTTGTATGCAGGGAAAAACTATGGCTACACCTTC. V is TRBV5-1 and J is TRBJ1-2, with D possibly being TRBD1 (5 bases). The CDR3 sequence is 15 residues long. V was clipped by 1 base and J by 2 bases, with 12 bases between them. Per germline, CDR1 SGHRS and CDR2 YFSETQ.